Below are 10 T cell receptor beta chains sequenced from a single sample in a study of OX40 agonist ivuxolimab in advanced cancers. Clones were sequenced by immunoSEQ multiplex PCR, and TCRdb holds only the in-frame ones, with some missing. The sample records about 19,000 clones, 75% to 85% being singletons. Sequencing used CD4+ or CD8+ T cells sorted from blood, obtained in a trial of the OX40 agonist ivuxolimab. These receptors were obtained from an adult with an advanced solid tumor such as melanoma, head and neck, liver or kidney cancer.

This chain connects TRBV14 to TRBJ1-1, with D hard to call. V was pared by 0 bases and J by 6 bases, with 8 bases between. This CDR3 is 13 amino acids long. CDR1 and CDR2 from the germline V gene are SGHDN and FVKESK. The CDR3 is CASSQDPYAEAFF. CDR3 in DNA: TGTGCCAGCAGCCAAGATCCTTACGCTGAAGCTTTCTTT.

The table lists this clone with a few counts. The chain joins TRBV4-3 to TRBJ2-3, with 7 bases fitting TRBD1. Germline V gives CDR1 LGHNA, CDR2 YSLEER. V dropped 0 bases and J dropped 4; count of bases not matched to a gene: 1. CDR3 length equals 14 residues. The DNA of the CDR3 is TGCGCCAGCAGCCAAGATGACAGGGCAGATACGCAGTATTTT. It yields the protein CASSQDDRADTQYF.

The V gene is TRBV9, the J gene TRBJ2-1, with D uncertain. Germline loops: CDR1 SGDLS, CDR2 YYNGEE. The ends were cut back, 3 bases at V and 5 bases at J, with 6 bases in the middle. This CDR3 has 12 amino acids. The chain's CDR3 is CASSARNNEQFF. CDR3 nucleotide sequence: TGTGCCAGCAGCGCTCGTAACAATGAGCAGTTCTTC. Together with reference TRBV9 and TRBJ2-1, the CDR3 gives the full variable domain: DSGVTQTPKHLITATGQRVTLRCSPRSGDLSVYWYQQSLDQGLQFLIQYYNGEERAKGNILERFSAQQFPDLHSELNLSSLELGDSALYFCASSARNNEQFFGPGTRLTVL.

This chain connects TRBV6-6 to TRBJ1-4; D is ambiguous. The germline V gene encodes CDR1 MNHNY and CDR2 SVGAGI (reference sequence). This CDR3 has 14 amino acids. The ends were cut back, 2 bases at V and 8 bases at J, with 12 bases in the middle. In DNA, the CDR3 is TGTGCCAGCAGTTACGACCTGGCCTCAGAAAAACTGTTTTTT. It is translated as CASSYDLASEKLFF.

This chain uses TRBV28 with TRBJ2-1; possibly TRBD1 for D (7 bases). V was clipped by 7 bases and J by 5 bases, with 18 bases between them. Germline V lookup: CDR1 MDHEN, CDR2 SYDVKM. CDR3 length: 15 amino acids. DNA of the CDR3: TGTGCCAGCAAGGAAGCAGGGGGGCCTAACAATGAGCAGTTCTTC. Residues: CASKEAGGPNNEQFF.

This chain connects TRBV19 to TRBJ2-7; D is uncertain. Trimming pared 3 bases from V and 2 bases from J, leaving 11 bases between. This CDR3 contains 14 residues. Germline CDR1 and CDR2: LNHDA and SQIVND (reference sequence). The CDR3 region is CASSMVGQAYEQYF. The CDR3 nucleotides are TGTGCCAGTAGTATGGTTGGGCAGGCCTACGAGCAGTACTTC.

This clone was observed once. The chain is built from TRBV2 and TRBJ1-1; D is ambiguous. V was clipped by 6 bases and J by 5 bases, with 16 bases between them. The germline gives CDR1 SNHLY, CDR2 FYNNEI. This CDR3 has 14 amino acids. CDR3: CASRPHPMTTEAFF. In nucleotides, the CDR3 is TGTGCCAGCAGGCCACACCCGATGACTACTGAAGCTTTCTTT.

The rearrangement joins TRBV30 to TRBJ2-1; possibly TRBD2 for D (6 bases). Germline values: CDR1 GTSNPN, CDR2 SVGIG (reference sequence). V was clipped by 2 bases and J by 0 bases, with 11 bases between them. The length of the CDR3 is 15 residues. This CDR3 reads CAWSWMGGSYNEQFF. The CDR3 DNA sequence: TGTGCCTGGAGTTGGATGGGGGGCTCCTACAATGAGCAGTTCTTC.

The chain recombines TRBV6-4 with TRBJ2-7; D gene uncertain. V lost 8 bases, J lost 6 bases, and 20 bases lay in between. This CDR3 region has 14 residues. Germline loops: CDR1 MRHNA, CDR2 SNTAGT. CDR3 nucleotides: TGTGCCAGCGGCACCGACCCCCATGAGGTCGAGCAGTACTTC. This codes for CASGTDPHEVEQYF.

This rearrangement joins TRBV27 to TRBJ1-1, with D tentatively TRBD1 (5 bases). V lost 5 bases and J lost 4, with 14 bases in between. Looked up from germline, CDR1 is MNHEY and CDR2 is SMNVEV (reference sequence). The CDR3 has 14 amino acids. CDR3 sequence reads: CASSPNGGGTEAFF. As DNA, the CDR3 is TGTGCCAGCAGTCCAAACGGCGGGGGCACTGAAGCTTTCTTT.